This T cell receptor beta chain emerged from a study of control samples from healthy donors and cancer patients. Germline CDR1 KGHSH, CDR2 LQKENI. Germline trimming cut 6 bases from V and 1 base from J; bases unmatched to any gene: 9. This CDR3 has 16 residues. Sequencing was performed with immunoSEQ multiplex PCR; in TCRdb, only in-frame clones are kept and a portion is missing. The sample lists approximately 150,000 clones; around 88% were seen once. The chain employs TRBV18 and TRBJ2-3; 8 bases fit TRBD2. The receptor's source is a young man in good health. The sequenced sample consisted of blood. As DNA, the CDR3 is TGTGCCAGCTCCCCCGGAGGGCGGGGGGGCACAGATACGCAGTATTTT. It yields the protein CASSPGGRGGTDTQYF.